The 26 T cell receptor beta chains reported below all come from one sample, sequenced in a study of blood T cell repertoires in COVID-19. The repertoire was sequenced with immunoSEQ multiplex PCR; TCRdb's copy has only in-frame clones and lacks some. The sample contains a few hundred thousand clones, approximately 88% of which appear only once. Material: PBMCs or T cells enriched from blood (not recorded which). Receptors originate from a middle-aged woman with acute COVID-19.

The CDR3 is CASSQVKRGSFGNTIYF. The CDR3 coding sequence is TGTGCCAGCAGCCAAGTGAAAAGGGGTTCGTTTGGAAACACCATATATTTT. The J gene is TRBJ1-3, the V gene TRBV3-1 (or the pseudogene TRBV3-2), with D perhaps TRBD1 (5 bases). The germline V gene has CDR1 LGHDT and CDR2 YNNKEL (reference sequence). CDR3 length equals 17 residues. Trimming took 1 base from V and 3 from J, leaving 16 bases between them.

The sample holds one count of this clone. V gene TRBV2 combines with J gene TRBJ1-1; TRBD1 matches 8 bases. In germline, CDR1 is SNHLY, CDR2 FYNNEI. The CDR3 sequence is 13 residues long. V lost 2 bases to trimming and J lost 8 bases; unmatched junction nucleotides: 4. The DNA for the CDR3 is TGTGCCAGCAGTGAAACCGGGACAGGAGAAGCTTTCTTT. Protein: CASSETGTGEAFF.

The chain uses TRBV6-5 and TRBJ1-6; D is uncertain. The V end lost 2 bases, the J end lost 8 bases, and 10 bases lay between the germline ends. Germline CDR1 MNHEY, CDR2 SVGAGI. The length of the CDR3 is 14 residues. The CDR3 loop reads CASSYAGSDSPLHF. In DNA form, the CDR3 reads TGTGCCAGCAGTTACGCGGGCAGCGATTCACCCCTCCACTTT.

This rearrangement joins TRBV10-3 to TRBJ2-1; 10 bases agree with TRBD1. The CDR3 extends over 14 amino acids. V gave up 10 bases and J gave up 6 bases; unmatched junction bases: 9. Per germline, CDR1 ENHRY and CDR2 SYGVKD. CDR3 bases: TGTGCCAGCGTCCGGGACAGGGGCGTCAATGAGCAGTTCTTC. It encodes CASVRDRGVNEQFF.

CDR3 sequence reads: CASSRGRSRDPHEQYF. The CDR3 coding sequence is TGCGCCAGCAGCCGAGGTAGGTCCCGGGATCCCCACGAGCAGTACTTC. The V and J genes are TRBV5-1 and TRBJ2-7, with a weak D call TRBD2 (5 bases). The CDR3 loop spans 16 amino acids. Trimming left V 4 bases short and J 5 bases short, with 22 bases between. Germline lookup yields CDR1 SGHRS and CDR2 YFSETQ. Variable domain in full (rest from reference TRBV5-1 and TRBJ2-7): KAGVTQTPRYLIKTRGQQVTLSCSPISGHRSVSWYQQTPGQGLQFLFEYFSETQRNKGNFPGRFSGRQFSNSRSEMNVSTLELGDSALYLCASSRGRSRDPHEQYFGPGTRLTVT.

This clone appeared a single time. The rearrangement links TRBV5-1 to TRBJ2-2, with a possible D match to TRBD1 (8 bases). This CDR3 contains 18 residues. Between the trimmed V and J ends, which lost 0 bases and 6 bases, there was a span of 21 bases. Germline V gene sequence: CDR1 SGHRS, CDR2 YFSETQ. CDR3 sequence: CASSLGAGGAGVSGELFF. The DNA of the CDR3 is TGCGCCAGCAGCTTGGGGGCAGGGGGCGCGGGAGTCTCCGGGGAGCTGTTTTTT.

The chain is built from TRBV24-1 and TRBJ1-2; tentatively, D is TRBD1 (5 bases). The V and J ends lost 6 bases and 8 bases respectively, with 15 bases between them. The CDR3 covers 13 residues. CDR1 is KGHDR, CDR2 SFDVKD, per germline. CDR3 region: CATSQSSGEGYTF. The CDR3 DNA reads TGTGCCACCAGTCAATCCTCGGGGGAAGGCTACACCTTC.

The gene calls are TRBV2 and TRBJ2-2, with D perhaps TRBD1 (5 bases). The CDR3 runs to 13 residues. Trimming took off 6 bases at V and 4 bases at J, with 9 bases between the two ends. Germline values: CDR1 SNHLY, CDR2 FYNNEI. CDR3 bases: TGTGCCAGCAGCCGCGACAGCACCGGGGAGCTGTTTTTT. Translation: CASSRDSTGELFF.

The chain joins TRBV11-3 to TRBJ1-3; no clear D gene. V was shortened by 1 base and J by 0 bases, with 16 bases between the two germline ends. Germline CDR1 is SGHNT and CDR2 is YENEEA. This CDR3 contains 18 residues. Here the CDR3 DNA reads TGTGCCAGCAGCTTAGGATCGTTGTCAGACTTCTCTGGAAACACCATATATTTT. This sequence encodes CASSLGSLSDFSGNTIYF.

This chain connects TRBV2 to TRBJ2-6; D gene unclear. Per germline, CDR1 SNHLY and CDR2 FYNNEI. The CDR3 loop spans 15 amino acids. V lost 4 bases, J lost 4 bases, and 11 bases lay in between. CDR3 sequence (DNA): TGTGCCAGCAGTGTAACCAACACCGGGGCCAACGTCCTGACTTTC. Translating it yields CASSVTNTGANVLTF.

The V call is TRBV19, the J call TRBJ1-5, with 8 bases fitting TRBD1. The V segment lost 4 bases and the J segment 2 bases; nucleotides outside the gene matches: 7. The CDR3 extends over 16 amino acids. Germline loops: CDR1 LNHDA, CDR2 SQIVND (reference sequence). CDR3 sequence reads: CASSTTGGVGNQPQHF. In nucleotides, the CDR3 is TGTGCCAGTAGTACAACAGGGGGAGTGGGCAATCAGCCCCAGCATTTT.

CDR3 nucleotides: TGTGCCAGCAGCTTAGCGCAGACTAACTATGGCTACACCTTC. Its translation is CASSLAQTNYGYTF. The gene calls are TRBV11-2 and TRBJ1-2; D is unclear. Germline V gene lookup returns CDR1 SGHAT and CDR2 FQNNGV. V was pared by 1 base and J by 0 bases, with 6 bases between. The CDR3 length is 14 residues.

The V call is TRBV27, the J call TRBJ2-2; 12 bases are a match to TRBD2. Germline V gene lookup returns CDR1 MNHEY and CDR2 SMNVEV (reference sequence). Unmatched junction bases numbered 9, after V lost 6 bases and J lost 7 bases. The CDR3 sequence is 16 residues long. As DNA, the CDR3 is TGTGCCAGCAGCCACCGACTAGCGGGAGTCCTCGGGGAGCTGTTTTTT. Protein: CASSHRLAGVLGELFF.

The rearrangement links TRBV27 to TRBJ2-7; TRBD2 agrees at 14 bases. The V gene end was trimmed by 5 bases and the J gene end by 5 bases; junction bases not matched to a gene: 11. Germline V CDR1 and CDR2: MNHEY, SMNVEV (reference sequence). The CDR3 runs to 17 residues. This CDR3 reads CASSRRGLAGAFDEQYF. In nucleotides, the CDR3 is TGTGCCAGCAGTAGAAGGGGACTAGCGGGAGCGTTCGACGAGCAGTACTTC.

This clone showed up just once. The J gene is TRBJ1-6, the V gene TRBV2, with D maybe TRBD1 (5 bases). Per the germline V gene, CDR1 is SNHLY and CDR2 is FYNNEI. Trimming took 7 bases from V and 1 from J, leaving 11 bases between them. The CDR3 has 15 residues. The CDR3 loop is CASTPGGSYNSPLHF. CDR3 DNA sequence: TGTGCCAGCACGCCCGGGGGGTCCTATAATTCACCCCTCCACTTT.

The chain recombines TRBV3-1 (or the pseudogene TRBV3-2) with TRBJ1-2, with D possibly being TRBD1 (6 bases). Germline V CDR1 and CDR2: LGHDT, YNNKEL (reference sequence). The CDR3 covers 14 residues. Trimming removed 4 bases at V and 8 bases at J, with 17 bases between. The CDR3 DNA reads as TGTGCCAGCAGCCCGGAGGTACAGGGTAGCGGCTACACCTTC. Translated, it gives CASSPEVQGSGYTF.

The CDR3 here is CASSLGLAGGAEQFF. The CDR3 DNA reads TGCGCCAGCAGCCTGGGACTAGCGGGAGGGGCTGAGCAGTTCTTC. The rearrangement uses TRBV5-1 and TRBJ2-1, with 16 bases fitting TRBD2. The J segment lost 9 bases and the V segment lost 4 bases, leaving 4 bases of the junction unmatched. This CDR3 has 15 residues. Germline V gives CDR1 SGHRS, CDR2 YFSETQ.

The chain recombines TRBV28 with TRBJ2-7; maybe TRBD2 (6 bases). The germline V gene encodes CDR1 MDHEN and CDR2 SYDVKM. The CDR3 has 12 amino acids. V gave up 4 bases and J gave up 6 bases, with 10 bases separating them. CDR3 in amino acids: CASSYGSFEQYV. CDR3 DNA: TGTGCCAGCAGTTACGGGAGCTTCGAGCAGTACGTC.

This clone was counted only a few times. The J gene is TRBJ2-1, the V gene TRBV6-4; 9 positions match TRBD2. Per germline, CDR1 MRHNA and CDR2 SNTAGT. Unmatched junction bases numbered 8, after V lost 4 bases and J lost 1 base. The CDR3 has 17 amino acids. The CDR3 nucleotides read TGTGCCAGCAGTGCGAAGCGGGGGGCCGGATCCTACAATGAGCAGTTCTTC. This codes for CASSAKRGAGSYNEQFF.

This clone was seen a single time. The CDR3 DNA reads TGTGCCAGTAGTCGGTTGGGACAGGGGGTTGTGAACACCGGGGAGCTGTTTTTT. Amino acids: CASSRLGQGVVNTGELFF. This chain links TRBV19 with TRBJ2-2, with 11 bases fitting TRBD1. The germline V gene has CDR1 LNHDA and CDR2 SQIVND (reference sequence). The CDR3 is 18 residues long. V shed 5 bases and J 1 base; nucleotides not matched to a gene: 9.

V is TRBV7-9 and J is TRBJ1-1, with 7 bases lining up with TRBD1. The J segment lost 0 bases and the V segment lost 1 base, leaving 5 bases of the junction unmatched. Germline loops: CDR1 SEHNR, CDR2 FQNEAQ (reference sequence). This CDR3 comprises 16 residues. CDR3 DNA sequence: TGTGCCAGCAGCTTAGGTTACAGGGGCGTGAACACTGAAGCTTTCTTT. Residues: CASSLGYRGVNTEAFF.

The chain uses TRBV24-1 and TRBJ2-1, with TRBD1 as a possible D gene (5 bases). The CDR3 loop spans 13 amino acids. V was pared by 5 bases and J by 12 bases, with 16 bases between. Germline V gene data show CDR1 as KGHDR and CDR2 as SFDVKD. The CDR3 sequence: CATSAPTETRQFF. In DNA form, the CDR3 reads TGTGCCACCAGTGCTCCGACAGAAACAAGGCAGTTCTTC.

This sequence joins TRBV9 and TRBJ2-3; 9 nucleotides agree with TRBD1. CDR3 length: 15 residues. Trimming at V came to 4 bases and at J to 4 bases, leaving 7 bases not matched to a gene. Germline CDR1 and CDR2: SGDLS and YYNGEE. CDR3 sequence: CASSQGQGLSDTQYF. The CDR3 DNA follows: TGTGCCAGCAGCCAGGGACAGGGACTGTCAGATACGCAGTATTTT.

The J gene is TRBJ2-7, the V gene TRBV27; 11 nucleotides match TRBD2. Germline CDR1 is MNHEY and CDR2 is SMNVEV (reference sequence). CDR3 length: 15 amino acids. The trim removed 6 bases at V and 3 bases at J, leaving 7 bases unmatched. CDR3 amino acids: CASSAGLADYYEQYF. CDR3 in DNA: TGTGCCAGCAGCGCGGGACTAGCGGATTACTACGAGCAGTACTTC.

V is TRBV29-1 and J is TRBJ2-3; 13 positions match TRBD2. The CDR3 consists of 14 residues. Germline V gene lookup returns CDR1 SQVTM and CDR2 ANQGSEA. J lost 1 base, V lost 7 bases, and 2 bases had no gene match. CDR3 in DNA: TGCAGCGCCGGGACTAGCGGGGGCACAGATACGCAGTATTTT. This codes for CSAGTSGGTDTQYF.

This clone was picked up a small number of times. This rearrangement joins TRBV5-1 to TRBJ2-7, with a tentative D call TRBD1 (6 bases). The CDR3 loop spans 14 amino acids. CDR1 SGHRS and CDR2 YFSETQ come from the germline V gene. The V end lost 0 bases, the J end lost 3 bases, and 10 bases lay between the germline ends. The CDR3 nucleotides read TGCGCCAGCAGCTTGGAGGGACAAGTCTACGAGCAGTACTTC. Translating gives CASSLEGQVYEQYF.